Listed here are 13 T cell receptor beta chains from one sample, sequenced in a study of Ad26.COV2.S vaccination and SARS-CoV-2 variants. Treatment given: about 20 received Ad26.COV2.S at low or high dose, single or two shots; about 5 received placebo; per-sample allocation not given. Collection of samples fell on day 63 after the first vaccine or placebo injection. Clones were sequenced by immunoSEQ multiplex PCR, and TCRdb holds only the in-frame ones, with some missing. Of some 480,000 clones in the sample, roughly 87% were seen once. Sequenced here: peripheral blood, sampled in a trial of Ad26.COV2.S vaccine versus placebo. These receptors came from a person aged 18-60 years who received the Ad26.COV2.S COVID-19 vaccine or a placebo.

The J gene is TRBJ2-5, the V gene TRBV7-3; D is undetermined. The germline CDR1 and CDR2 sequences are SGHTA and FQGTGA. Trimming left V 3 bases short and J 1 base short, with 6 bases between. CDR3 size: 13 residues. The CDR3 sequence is CASSFRPQETQYF. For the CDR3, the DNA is TGTGCCAGCAGCTTCCGCCCCCAAGAGACCCAGTACTTC.

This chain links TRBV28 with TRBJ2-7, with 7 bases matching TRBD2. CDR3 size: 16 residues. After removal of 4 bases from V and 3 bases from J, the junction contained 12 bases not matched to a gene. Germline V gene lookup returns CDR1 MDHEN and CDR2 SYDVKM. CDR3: CASSSPWGGGNYEQYF. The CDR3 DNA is TGTGCCAGCAGTTCCCCCTGGGGGGGAGGGAACTACGAGCAGTACTTC.

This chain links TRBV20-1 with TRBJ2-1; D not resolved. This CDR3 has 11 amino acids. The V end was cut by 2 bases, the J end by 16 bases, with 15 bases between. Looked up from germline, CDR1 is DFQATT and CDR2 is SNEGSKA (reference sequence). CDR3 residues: CSARRPDGIFF. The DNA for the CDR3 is TGCAGTGCTAGACGCCCGGATGGGATCTTCTTC.

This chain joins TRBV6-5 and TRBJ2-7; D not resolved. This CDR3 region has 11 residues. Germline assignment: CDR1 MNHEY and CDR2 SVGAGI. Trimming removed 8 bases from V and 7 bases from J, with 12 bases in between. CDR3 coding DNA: TGTGCCAGCGTGATCCAAAGGGAGCAGTACTTC. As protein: CASVIQREQYF.

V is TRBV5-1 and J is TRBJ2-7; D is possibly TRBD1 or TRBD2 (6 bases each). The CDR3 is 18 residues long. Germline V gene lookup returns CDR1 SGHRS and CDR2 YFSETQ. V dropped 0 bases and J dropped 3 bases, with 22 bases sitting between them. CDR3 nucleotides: TGCGCCAGCAGCTTGGACGTGGGAGCCGGGGGCTTACGCTACGAGCAGTACTTC. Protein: CASSLDVGAGGLRYEQYF.

The CDR3 loop reads CASSFTGGTSSYNEQFF. CDR3 in DNA: TGCGCCAGCAGCTTCACAGGAGGAACAAGCTCCTACAATGAGCAGTTCTTC. J is TRBJ2-1 and V is TRBV5-1; TRBD1 or TRBD2 may be the D gene (5 bases each). The CDR3 totals 17 residues. CDR1 is SGHRS and CDR2 is YFSETQ in the germline V gene. V was cut by 2 bases and J by 0 bases, with 15 bases left in between.

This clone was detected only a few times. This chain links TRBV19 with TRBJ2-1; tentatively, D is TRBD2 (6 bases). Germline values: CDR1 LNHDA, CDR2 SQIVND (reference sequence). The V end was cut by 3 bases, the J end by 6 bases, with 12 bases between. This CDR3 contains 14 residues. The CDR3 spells CASSITGLPNEQFF. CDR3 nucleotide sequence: TGTGCCAGTAGTATCACCGGACTACCCAATGAGCAGTTCTTC.

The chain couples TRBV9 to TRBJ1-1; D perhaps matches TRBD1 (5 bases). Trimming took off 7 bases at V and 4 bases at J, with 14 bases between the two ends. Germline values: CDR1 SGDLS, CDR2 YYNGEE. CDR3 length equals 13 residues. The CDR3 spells CASAREGFTEAFF. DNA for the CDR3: TGTGCCAGCGCCAGGGAGGGGTTCACTGAAGCTTTCTTT.

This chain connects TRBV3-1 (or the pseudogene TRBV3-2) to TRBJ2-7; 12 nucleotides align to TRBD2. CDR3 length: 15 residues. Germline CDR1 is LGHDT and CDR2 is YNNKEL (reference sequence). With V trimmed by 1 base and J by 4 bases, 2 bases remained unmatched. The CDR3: CASSQASGREYEQYF. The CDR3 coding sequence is TGTGCCAGCAGCCAAGCTAGCGGGAGGGAGTACGAGCAGTACTTC.

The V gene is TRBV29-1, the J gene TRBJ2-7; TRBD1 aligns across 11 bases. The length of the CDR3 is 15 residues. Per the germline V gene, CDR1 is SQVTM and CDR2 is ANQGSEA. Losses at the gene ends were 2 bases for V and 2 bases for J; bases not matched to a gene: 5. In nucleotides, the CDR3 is TGCAGCGTTGAAATGGACAGGGGGCCTACCTACGAGCAGTACTTC. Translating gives CSVEMDRGPTYEQYF.

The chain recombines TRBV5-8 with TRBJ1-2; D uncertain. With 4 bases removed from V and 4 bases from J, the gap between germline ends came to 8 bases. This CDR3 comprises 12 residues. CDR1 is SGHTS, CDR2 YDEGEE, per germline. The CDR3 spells CASSPGFYGYTF. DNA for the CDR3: TGTGCCAGCAGCCCGGGCTTCTATGGCTACACCTTC.

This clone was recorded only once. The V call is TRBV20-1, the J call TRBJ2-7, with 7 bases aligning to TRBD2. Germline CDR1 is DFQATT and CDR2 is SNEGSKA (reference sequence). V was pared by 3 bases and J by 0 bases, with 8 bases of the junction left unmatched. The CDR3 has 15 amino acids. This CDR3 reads CSASPREGVSYEQYF. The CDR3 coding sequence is TGCAGTGCTAGTCCAAGGGAGGGTGTCTCCTACGAGCAGTACTTC.

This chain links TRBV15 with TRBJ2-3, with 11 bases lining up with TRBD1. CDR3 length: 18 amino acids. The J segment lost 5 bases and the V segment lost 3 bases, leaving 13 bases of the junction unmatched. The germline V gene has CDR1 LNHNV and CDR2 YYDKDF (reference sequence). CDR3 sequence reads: CATSREVGQGASGDTQYF. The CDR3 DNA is TGTGCCACCAGCAGGGAGGTAGGACAGGGGGCAAGTGGAGATACGCAGTATTTT.